The clone carrying this T cell receptor beta chain has only a few counts. The antigen is undetermined. The data originate from a study of CD8+ T cells in alopecia areata. Study results and caveats: Researchers report lesional scalp, most notably alopecia totalis/universalis, outstripped normal scalp in clonality. With tofacitinib ongoing, many expanded lesional clones persisted in both scalp and blood. Only one nonresponder was present, which leaves the link between baseline CD8+ expansion and response uncertain.

Following extraction, RNA underwent reverse transcription to cDNA, which served as the sequencing template. Sequenced by immunoSEQ multiplex PCR; TCRdb stores in-frame clones only, minus some. The data hold approximately 210,000 clones, with approximately 40% observed a single time. This sample's treatment: oral pan-JAK inhibitor, 5-10 mg twice daily. Cell sorting on a FACSAria was used to separate CD4+ and CD8+ T cells from the PBMCs. Losses at the gene ends were 5 bases for V and 4 bases for J; bases not matched to a gene: 10. The CDR3 has 15 residues. Per germline, CDR1 MNHEY and CDR2 SVGAGI. This TCR came from a human donor with alopecia areata. The chain has TRBV6-5 and TRBJ1-1; 7 nucleotides match TRBD1. The specimen was CD4+ T cells sorted from blood, collected at approximately week 36, from a patient treated with tofacitinib. CDR3 DNA sequence: TGTGCCAGCAGTGCATATACAGGGGTAAGCACTGAAGCTTTCTTT. Protein sequence: CASSAYTGVSTEAFF.